The 27 T cell receptor beta chains below come from one sample, sequenced in a study of beta chain features in type 1 diabetes. TCRB transcripts that were expressed got sequenced, as all of the isolated RNA had been reverse transcribed. The table came from immunoSEQ multiplex PCR; TCRdb's copy has only in-frame clones and leaves some out. The sample lists hundreds of thousands of clones, 11% to 15% seen once, with around 7% in the top ten. The material sequenced was central memory CD4+ T cells from blood. These receptors were collected from a man younger than 40 in good health.

This clone was observed many times. Other DNA sequences in this sample translate to the same CDR3. The chain carries TRBV7-8 and TRBJ2-7; 11 bases are a match to TRBD2. The CDR3 totals 14 residues. CDR1 and CDR2 from the germline V gene are SGHVS and FQNEAQ. V shed 5 bases and J 7 bases; nucleotides not matched to a gene: 7. In DNA, the CDR3 is TGTGCCAGCAGCACAAGACTAGCGGGAAGTGAGCAGTACGTC. This codes for CASSTRLAGSEQYV.

The rearrangement links TRBV5-6 to TRBJ2-5; 9 nucleotides agree with TRBD1. CDR3 length: 14 amino acids. CDR1 and CDR2 from the germline V gene are SGHDT and YYEEEE. Germline trimming cut 4 bases from V and 5 bases from J; bases unmatched to any gene: 6. The CDR3 DNA follows: TGTGCCAGCAGCCGAGGACAGGGGACGGAGACCCAGTACTTC. This encodes CASSRGQGTETQYF.

The chain has TRBV27 and TRBJ2-2, with 12 bases that match TRBD1. In germline, CDR1 is MNHEY, CDR2 SMNVEV (reference sequence). The J segment lost 9 bases and the V segment lost 3 bases, leaving 8 bases of the junction unmatched. The CDR3 has 16 residues. CDR3 bases: TGTGCCAGCAGTTTCGGAGGGACAGGGGGCTCCCGGGAGCTGTTTTTT. The encoded protein is CASSFGGTGGSRELFF.

This clone was counted between two and nine times. The chain is built from TRBV13 and TRBJ1-6; no clear D. Trimming removed 0 bases at V and 9 bases at J, with 6 bases between. Germline V gene lookup returns CDR1 PRHDT and CDR2 FYEKMQ (reference sequence). This CDR3 is 13 amino acids long. The chain's CDR3 is CASSLGPRSPLHF. DNA of the CDR3: TGTGCCAGCAGCTTAGGGCCGCGTTCACCCCTCCACTTT.

The chain recombines TRBV11-2 with TRBJ2-2; possible D gene TRBD1, 5 bases. The V gene lost 5 bases and the J gene lost 7 bases, with 11 bases spanning the gap. The CDR3 runs 13 residues. Germline CDR1 is SGHAT and CDR2 is FQNNGV. CDR3 DNA sequence: TGTGCCAGCAGCCTCAGGGTCGTCGGGGAGCTGTTTTTT. Its protein product is CASSLRVVGELFF.

The rearrangement joins TRBV7-2 to TRBJ1-2, with 7 bases lining up with TRBD1. This CDR3 is 16 amino acids long. V shed 3 bases and J 0 bases; nucleotides not matched to a gene: 7. Germline V gene data show CDR1 as SGHTA and CDR2 as FQGNSA. CDR3 amino acids: CASSFTDDRANYGYTF. The CDR3 DNA follows: TGTGCCAGCAGCTTTACCGACGACAGGGCTAACTATGGCTACACCTTC.

The chain is built from TRBV4-1 and TRBJ2-2; TRBD2 is a possible D gene (6 bases). Trimming took off 3 bases at V and 0 bases at J, with 11 bases between the two ends. Germline CDR1 reads MGHRA; CDR2 reads YSYEKL. The length of the CDR3 is 16 residues. The CDR3, as DNA: TGCGCCAGCAGCCAGGCGGGACTGACGAACACCGGGGAGCTGTTTTTT. Translation: CASSQAGLTNTGELFF.

This clone has only a few counts. The V and J genes are TRBV6-5 and TRBJ1-5; 11 bases line up with TRBD1. Per the germline V gene, CDR1 is MNHEY and CDR2 is SVGAGI. The CDR3 length is 13 residues. With 6 bases clipped from V and 6 bases from J, the junction kept 1 base outside the gene matches. The CDR3 spells CASRGTGGQPQHF. The CDR3 DNA reads as TGTGCCAGCAGAGGGACAGGGGGTCAGCCCCAGCATTTT.

This clone was observed a handful of times. The chain joins TRBV7-2 to TRBJ2-1; no clear D. Germline V gene lookup returns CDR1 SGHTA and CDR2 FQGNSA. The length of the CDR3 is 14 residues. The V end was cut by 1 base, the J end by 3 bases, with 7 bases between. The CDR3 reads CASSLGLVYNEQFF. In DNA, the CDR3 is TGTGCCAGCAGCTTAGGGCTAGTCTACAATGAGCAGTTCTTC.

The chain combines TRBV7-9 with TRBJ2-1; 8 bases line up with TRBD2. With V trimmed by 1 base and J by 7 bases, 3 bases remained unmatched. CDR1 SEHNR and CDR2 FQNEAQ come from the germline V gene (reference sequence). This CDR3 has 14 residues. The CDR3 loop reads CASSLVAGGNEQFF. The CDR3 bases are TGTGCCAGCAGCTTAGTTGCGGGAGGTAATGAGCAGTTCTTC.

This clone showed up many times. This sequence joins TRBV4-3 and TRBJ2-1, with 7 positions matching TRBD2. CDR3 length equals 17 residues. CDR1 is LGHNA and CDR2 is YSLEER in the germline V gene. V shed 0 bases, J shed 0 bases, and the junction held 5 bases outside the gene matches. The CDR3, as DNA: TGCGCCAGCAGCCAAGATACAGCGGGAAGCTCCTACAATGAGCAGTTCTTC. Translation: CASSQDTAGSSYNEQFF.

The V call is TRBV2, the J call TRBJ2-7, with 8 bases that match TRBD2. Germline V lookup: CDR1 SNHLY, CDR2 FYNNEI. The CDR3 contains 18 residues. With 6 bases clipped from V and 2 bases from J, the junction kept 18 bases outside the gene matches. The CDR3 reads CASRRDIRSGVSAYEQYF. For the CDR3, the DNA is TGTGCCAGCAGGAGGGACATTCGTAGCGGGGTCTCCGCCTACGAGCAGTACTTC.

The rearrangement joins TRBV6-6 to TRBJ1-1, with D unresolved. Trimming took 8 bases from V and 1 from J, leaving 14 bases between them. The CDR3 is 14 amino acids. In germline, CDR1 is MNHNY, CDR2 SVGAGI (reference sequence). CDR3 nucleotides: TGTGCCAGCTTTACTACGGGCCAGAACACTGAAGCTTTCTTT. Protein sequence: CASFTTGQNTEAFF.

This chain connects TRBV6-5 to TRBJ2-5; the match to TRBD2 covers 7 bases. The CDR3 length is 15 residues. J lost 5 bases, V lost 0 bases, and 6 bases had no gene match. The germline V gene has CDR1 MNHEY and CDR2 SVGAGI. CDR3 protein: CASSYSRTRRETQYF. CDR3 sequence (DNA): TGTGCCAGCAGTTACTCTAGGACTAGGAGGGAGACCCAGTACTTC.

This clone showed up many times. The chain uses TRBV29-1 and TRBJ2-6; D ambiguous. Trimming pared 4 bases from V and 0 bases from J, leaving 7 bases between. This CDR3 is built from 14 residues. The germline V gene has CDR1 SQVTM and CDR2 ANQGSEA. The DNA of the CDR3 is TGCAGCGTTGGGGCAGACTCTGGGGCCAACGTCCTGACTTTC. This sequence encodes CSVGADSGANVLTF.

This clone was observed at least ten times. CDR3 in amino acids: CASSPTDAGILYV. For the CDR3, the DNA is TGTGCCAGCTCACCTACCGACGCCGGGATTCTGTACGTC. This chain links TRBV18 with TRBJ2-7; a weak D match, TRBD2 (5 bases). The germline V gene has CDR1 KGHSH and CDR2 LQKENI. V gave up 3 bases and J gave up 12 bases, with 18 bases separating them. This CDR3 region has 13 residues.

V gene TRBV7-9 combines with J gene TRBJ1-3, with TRBD1 matching 7 bases. Germline trimming cut 5 bases from V and 0 bases from J; bases unmatched to any gene: 4. CDR1 and CDR2 (germline): SEHNR, FQNEAQ (reference sequence). The CDR3 sequence is 15 residues long. The CDR3 protein is CASSPGQASGNTIYF. CDR3 coding DNA: TGTGCCAGCAGCCCCGGACAGGCCTCTGGAAACACCATATATTTT.

In DNA, the CDR3 is TGCGCCAGCAGCCAAGATATGTCCGGGATTCCGTACAATGAGCAGTTCTTC. Amino acids: CASSQDMSGIPYNEQFF. J is TRBJ2-1 and V is TRBV4-3; D may be TRBD2 (5 bases). Trimming removed 0 bases at V and 4 bases at J, with 16 bases between. CDR1 is LGHNA and CDR2 is YSLEER in the germline V gene. CDR3 length equals 17 residues.

This clone appeared many times. The chain recombines TRBV23-1 with TRBJ2-1, with TRBD1 identical over 10 bases. TRBV23-1 is an ORF, and what it does is uncertain. The CDR3 is made up of 17 amino acids. V lost 0 bases, J lost 1 base, and 3 bases stayed unmatched. The chain's CDR3 is CASSQSGQGESYNEQFF. The DNA for the CDR3 is TGCGCCAGCAGTCAATCCGGACAGGGGGAATCCTACAATGAGCAGTTCTTC.

This clone was recorded at least ten times. The rearrangement links TRBV7-2 to TRBJ1-5, with D unresolved. The CDR3 spans 15 residues. V was cut by 0 bases and J by 11 bases, with 17 bases left in between. Per germline, CDR1 SGHTA and CDR2 FQGNSA. CDR3 nucleotide sequence: TGTGCCAGCAGCTTAGCCGTCGTAGGTTTTCGGACCCAGCATTTT. Protein product: CASSLAVVGFRTQHF.

The table lists this clone with a few counts. This chain links TRBV29-1 with TRBJ2-1; D uncertain. Between the trimmed V and J ends, which lost 4 bases and 4 bases, there was a span of 11 bases. Per germline, CDR1 SQVTM and CDR2 ANQGSEA. The CDR3 is made up of 13 amino acids. The CDR3 loop reads CSVGESRYNEQFF. The DNA of the CDR3 is TGCAGCGTTGGAGAAAGTAGGTACAATGAGCAGTTCTTC.

Many counts were recorded for this clone. The chain combines TRBV7-2 with TRBJ2-3; 14 bases fit TRBD2. Looked up from germline, CDR1 is SGHTA and CDR2 is FQGNSA. V lost 4 bases to trimming and J lost 5 bases; unmatched junction nucleotides: 2. CDR3 length: 15 residues. The CDR3 is CASSSGTSGRDTQYF. The CDR3 nucleotides read TGTGCCAGCAGCTCCGGGACTAGCGGGAGAGATACGCAGTATTTT.

The chain is built from TRBV6-6 and TRBJ2-3; the D gene is possibly TRBD1 (6 bases). CDR1 and CDR2 from the germline V gene are MNHNY and SVGAGI (reference sequence). The V and J ends lost 6 bases and 2 bases respectively, with 15 bases between them. CDR3 length: 15 amino acids. The CDR3 coding sequence is TGTGCCAGCAGACCTGGGGGCCCAATCACAGATACGCAGTATTTT. Translation gives CASRPGGPITDTQYF.

On this clone itself: A far larger clone is a single base away, which makes a read error likely. V usage is TRBV5-1 and J usage is TRBJ1-1; a weak D match, TRBD1 (6 bases). Germline CDR1 reads SGHRS; CDR2 reads YFSETQ. The germline V and J ends were trimmed by 0 bases and 1 base, with 10 bases remaining between them. The CDR3 runs to 15 residues. CDR3 in DNA: TGCGCCAGCAGCTTGGAACAGGGCGCGAACACTGAAGCTTTCTTT. Translating it yields CASSLEQGANTEAFF.

This chain links TRBV7-8 with TRBJ2-2, with TRBD2 matching over 9 bases. V dropped 3 bases and J dropped 5; count of bases not matched to a gene: 4. This CDR3 has 15 residues. Germline CDR1 and CDR2: SGHVS and FQNEAQ. CDR3 nucleotides: TGTGCCAGCAGCTTTAGCGGGAGCCAAACCGGGGAGCTGTTTTTT. Protein sequence: CASSFSGSQTGELFF.

The table lists this clone with a few counts. The CDR3 DNA follows: TGTGCCAGCAGCTTGAACAGCCTGAGGGTAGCTGGGGCCAACGTCCTGACTTTC. It codes for CASSLNSLRVAGANVLTF. The chain employs TRBV11-2 and TRBJ2-6, with D possibly matching TRBD2 (5 bases). Germline-derived CDR1 and CDR2 are SGHAT and FQNNGV. With 3 bases removed from V and 2 bases from J, the gap between germline ends came to 17 bases. The CDR3 extends over 18 amino acids.

This chain links TRBV11-3 with TRBJ2-1; the D gene could be TRBD1 or TRBD2 (5 bases each). This CDR3 has 15 amino acids. Germline V lookup: CDR1 SGHNT, CDR2 YENEEA. V lost 0 bases, J lost 10 bases, and 16 bases lay in between. The CDR3 DNA is TGTGCCAGCAGCTTAGATGCCGGGGCGGGCCTAGAGCAGTTCTTC. It encodes CASSLDAGAGLEQFF.